The 4 T cell receptor beta chains given below trace back to one sample, sequenced in a study of cytomegalovirus exposure and HLA in healthy donors. PCR involved 60 Vbeta and 13 Jbeta primers. Clones were sequenced by immunoSEQ multiplex PCR, and TCRdb holds only the in-frame ones, with some missing. The sample has about 160,000 clones, roughly 82% seen once. The sequencing input was PBMCs. These TCRs come from a woman aged 50 to 60 in good health and CMV-seropositive.

The chain has TRBV30 and TRBJ1-3; D call uncertain. V lost 1 base and J 0 bases, leaving 16 bases between the germline ends. Germline V gives CDR1 GTSNPN, CDR2 SVGIG (reference sequence). The CDR3 has 17 residues. CDR3 region: CAWSAIPAPGSGNTIYF. Here the CDR3 DNA reads TGTGCCTGGAGTGCCATCCCGGCCCCGGGCTCTGGAAACACCATATATTTT.

This sequence joins TRBV9 and TRBJ2-3; 9 nucleotides agree with TRBD1. The CDR3 covers 15 residues. CDR1 and CDR2 from the germline V gene are SGDLS and YYNGEE. V shed 2 bases, J shed 3 bases, and the junction held 4 bases outside the gene matches. The CDR3 region has the DNA TGTGCCAGCAGCGTCGGACAGGGGTCGACAGATACGCAGTATTTT. Translated, it gives CASSVGQGSTDTQYF.

The rearrangement links TRBV7-2 to TRBJ1-3; 7 bases map to TRBD1. The germline V gene encodes CDR1 SGHTA and CDR2 FQGNSA. V was clipped by 0 bases and J by 4 bases; unmatched bases: 12. The CDR3 has 18 residues. CDR3 nucleotide sequence: TGTGCCAGCAGCTTAGCCTTTGACAGGGTCAGCCTCGGAAACACCATATATTTT. It yields the protein CASSLAFDRVSLGNTIYF.

This sequence joins TRBV5-1 and TRBJ2-2, with 9 bases that match TRBD2. The CDR3 is 15 amino acids. Losses at the gene ends were 0 bases for V and 6 bases for J; bases not matched to a gene: 3. Germline V gene sequence: CDR1 SGHRS, CDR2 YFSETQ. Here the CDR3 reads CASSLGAGGSGELFF. CDR3 in DNA: TGCGCCAGCAGCTTGGGCGCGGGGGGGTCCGGGGAGCTGTTTTTT. Looking up the rest from reference TRBV5-1 and TRBJ2-2 gives the full variable domain: KAGVTQTPRYLIKTRGQQVTLSCSPISGHRSVSWYQQTPGQGLQFLFEYFSETQRNKGNFPGRFSGRQFSNSRSEMNVSTLELGDSALYLCASSLGAGGSGELFFGEGSRLTVL.